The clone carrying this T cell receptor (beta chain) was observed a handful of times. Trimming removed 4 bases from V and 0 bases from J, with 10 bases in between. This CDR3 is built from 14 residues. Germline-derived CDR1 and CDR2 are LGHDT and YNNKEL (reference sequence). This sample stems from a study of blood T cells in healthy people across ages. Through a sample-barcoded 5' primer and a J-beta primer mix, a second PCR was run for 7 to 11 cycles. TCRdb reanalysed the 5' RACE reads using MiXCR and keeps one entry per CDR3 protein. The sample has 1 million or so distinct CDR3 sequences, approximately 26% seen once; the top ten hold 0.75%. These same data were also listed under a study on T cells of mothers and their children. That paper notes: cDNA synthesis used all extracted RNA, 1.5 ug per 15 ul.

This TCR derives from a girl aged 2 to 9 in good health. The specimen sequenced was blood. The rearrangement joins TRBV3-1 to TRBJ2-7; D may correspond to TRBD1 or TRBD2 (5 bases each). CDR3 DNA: TGTGCCAGCAGCCCCTTAGGGACCTCCTACGAGCAGTACTTC. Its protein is CASSPLGTSYEQYF.